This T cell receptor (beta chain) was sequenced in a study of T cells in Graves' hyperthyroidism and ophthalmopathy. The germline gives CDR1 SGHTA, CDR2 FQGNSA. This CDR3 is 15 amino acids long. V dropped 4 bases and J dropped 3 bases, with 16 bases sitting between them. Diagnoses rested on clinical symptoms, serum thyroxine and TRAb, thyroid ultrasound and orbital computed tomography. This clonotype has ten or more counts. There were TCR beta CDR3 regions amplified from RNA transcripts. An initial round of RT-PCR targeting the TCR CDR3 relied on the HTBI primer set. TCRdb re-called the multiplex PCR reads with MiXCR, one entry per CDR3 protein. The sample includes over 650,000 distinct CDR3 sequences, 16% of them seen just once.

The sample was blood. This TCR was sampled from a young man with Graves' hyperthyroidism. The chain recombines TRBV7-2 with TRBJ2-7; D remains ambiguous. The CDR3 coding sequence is TGTGCCAGCAGCTCTAGAGCAAGCGCAGGCTACGAGCAGTACTTC. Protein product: CASSSRASAGYEQYF.